This passage covers 30 T cell receptor beta chains from one sample sequenced in a study of CD8+CD57+ T cells in acquired aplastic anemia. The authors sequenced patients whose flow cytometry had shown CD8+CD57+ cell expansion. TCR beta VDJ and CDR3 profiling used genomic DNA as template. One entry per CDR3 protein, called by TCRdb with MiXCR from the reads. The sample has a few hundred thousand distinct CDR3 sequences; almost 50% are singletons. The specimen was sorted CD4+, CD8+, or CD8+CD57+ T cells (not recorded which) from PBMCs. These receptors came from a human donor with aplastic anemia.

This clonotype was counted ten times or more. The chain is built from TRBV15 and TRBJ1-5; no reliable D call. Trimming left V 5 bases short and J 2 bases short, with 22 bases between. CDR1 and CDR2 from the germline V gene are LNHNV and YYDKDF (reference sequence). The CDR3 is made up of 18 amino acids. In DNA form, the CDR3 reads TGTGCCACCAGCGGTTGGGGAGGGCGGATGGGAGGCAATCAGCCCCAGCATTTT. Its translation: CATSGWGGRMGGNQPQHF.

The V and J genes are TRBV24-1 and TRBJ2-5; D is undetermined. Germline V lookup: CDR1 KGHDR, CDR2 SFDVKD. This CDR3 has 13 amino acids. V shed 2 bases and J shed 1 base, with 4 bases lying between them. The CDR3 here is CATSDYLQETQYF. The CDR3 DNA reads TGTGCCACCAGTGATTACCTCCAAGAGACCCAGTACTTC.

Many counts were recorded for this clonotype. CDR3 protein: CSALVVRSSYNEQFF. The CDR3 region has the DNA TGCAGTGCTTTAGTGGTCCGAAGCTCCTACAATGAGCAGTTCTTC. V gene TRBV20-1 combines with J gene TRBJ2-1; D unresolved. The CDR3 runs 15 residues. The germline gives CDR1 DFQATT, CDR2 SNEGSKA (reference sequence). V dropped 5 bases and J dropped 0 bases, with 14 bases sitting between them.

Details on this clonotype: The junction departs from germline at one end; a sequencing error may be responsible. CDR3 DNA: TGCAGTGCTAGAGGTCGACAGGGGGGTTATGGCTGCACCTTC. It is translated as CSARGRQGGYGCTF. The rearrangement uses TRBV20-1 and TRBJ1-2; 9 bases map to TRBD1. CDR1 is DFQATT and CDR2 is SNEGSKA in the germline V gene (reference sequence). The CDR3 is 14 residues long.

This clonotype was found many times. This chain connects TRBV5-1 to TRBJ1-1; 9 nucleotides match TRBD1. Germline lookup yields CDR1 SGHRS and CDR2 YFSETQ. This CDR3 is 15 amino acids long. After removal of 4 bases from V and 3 bases from J, the junction contained 7 bases not matched to a gene. The CDR3 reads CASSPRQGGDTEAFF. CDR3 coding DNA: TGCGCCAGCAGCCCGCGACAGGGGGGGGACACTGAAGCTTTCTTT. The whole variable domain, filled in from reference TRBV5-1 and TRBJ1-1, reads KAGVTQTPRYLIKTRGQQVTLSCSPISGHRSVSWYQQTPGQGLQFLFEYFSETQRNKGNFPGRFSGRQFSNSRSEMNVSTLELGDSALYLCASSPRQGGDTEAFFGQGTRLTVV.

Worth noting for this clonotype: With a much larger clone just one base away, this may be a read error. V and J are TRBV20-1 and TRBJ2-5, with a possible D match to TRBD2 (7 bases). Germline assignment: CDR1 DFQATT and CDR2 SNEGSKA (reference sequence). The CDR3 has 16 amino acids. Trimming pared 6 bases from V and 3 bases from J, leaving 23 bases between. The CDR3 region is CSAQLVGGPLKETQYF. CDR3 sequence (DNA): TGCAGTGCCCAACTAGTGGGGGGGCCCCTCAAAGAGACCCAGTACTTC.

The genes are TRBV6-5 and TRBJ2-4; maybe TRBD1 (5 bases). Germline V gives CDR1 MNHEY, CDR2 SVGAGI. The CDR3 runs 12 residues. V lost 5 bases and J 9 bases, leaving 11 bases between the germline ends. The CDR3 protein is CASSQTEGIQYF. The CDR3 region has the DNA TGTGCCAGCAGTCAGACAGAAGGCATTCAGTACTTC.

In this sample, this clonotype turned up once. The chain joins TRBV7-9 to TRBJ1-6; unclear D gene. This CDR3 comprises 16 residues. Per germline, CDR1 SEHNR and CDR2 FQNEAQ (reference sequence). The germline V and J ends were trimmed by 5 bases and 2 bases, with 13 bases remaining between them. The CDR3: CASSPYPLAYNSPLHF. CDR3 in DNA: TGTGCCAGCAGCCCATACCCATTGGCCTATAATTCACCCCTCCACTTT.

This clonotype was seen a handful of times. The chain has TRBV2 and TRBJ1-6; D gene ambiguous. Germline lookup yields CDR1 SNHLY and CDR2 FYNNEI. This CDR3 is built from 11 residues. The V gene lost 3 bases and the J gene lost 15 bases, with 9 bases spanning the gap. CDR3 sequence: CASSDGLDLHF. CDR3 nucleotides: TGTGCCAGCAGTGATGGGCTGGACCTCCACTTT.

A note on this clonotype: Possible read error: a much larger clone is one base away. The rearrangement uses TRBV19 and TRBJ2-2, with D perhaps TRBD1 (6 bases). V dropped 9 bases and J dropped 5 bases, with 22 bases sitting between them. The germline V gene has CDR1 LNHDA and CDR2 SQIVND (reference sequence). The CDR3 spans 16 residues. CDR3 amino acids: CASRPLTGMGTGELFF. CDR3 coding DNA: TGTGCCAGCCGACCTTTAACAGGGATGGGGACCGGGGAGCTGTTTTTT. The variable domain in full, with the rest retrieved from reference TRBV19 and TRBJ2-2, is DGGITQSPKYLFRKEGQNVTLSCEQNLNHDAMYWYRQDPGQGLRLIYYSQIVNDFQKGDIAEGYSVSREKKESFPLTVTSAQKNPTAFYLCASRPLTGMGTGELFFGEGSRLTVL.

The rearrangement links TRBV20-1 to TRBJ2-5, with 7 bases aligning to TRBD1. V was clipped by 5 bases and J by 3 bases; unmatched bases: 12. The germline V gene has CDR1 DFQATT and CDR2 SNEGSKA (reference sequence). This CDR3 comprises 15 residues. The CDR3 DNA follows: TGCAGTGCTCCTCGGACAGGACATCACAAAGAGACCCAGTACTTC. This codes for CSAPRTGHHKETQYF.

There are many counts of this clonotype. The chain recombines TRBV19 with TRBJ1-5, with D perhaps TRBD1 (5 bases). CDR1 and CDR2 (germline): LNHDA, SQIVND (reference sequence). This CDR3 is built from 15 residues. The V gene lost 9 bases and the J gene lost 6 bases, with 21 bases spanning the gap. The CDR3 protein is CASEDGGVGVQPQHF. CDR3 nucleotide sequence: TGTGCCAGCGAGGATGGGGGGGTAGGGGTTCAGCCCCAGCATTTT.

Many counts were recorded for this clonotype. The J gene is TRBJ2-3, the V gene TRBV7-2; 14 nucleotides line up with TRBD2. This CDR3 comprises 17 residues. The germline gives CDR1 SGHTA, CDR2 FQGNSA. J gave up 5 bases and V 5 bases, and 9 bases lay outside the gene matches. The chain's CDR3 is CASSPRLAGGGGDTQYF. DNA for the CDR3: TGTGCCAGCAGCCCCAGACTAGCGGGGGGGGGAGGAGATACGCAGTATTTT.

About this clonotype: At one of its ends the junction is not consistent with the germline gene, which may arise from a read error. The chain employs TRBV7-9 and TRBJ1-1; maybe TRBD1 (6 bases). Germline V lookup: CDR1 SEHNR, CDR2 FQNEAQ (reference sequence). This CDR3 contains 15 residues. The CDR3 region has the DNA TGCGCCAGCAGCCAGCCAACAGGGCTGAACACTGAAGCTTTCTTT. It specifies CASSQPTGLNTEAFF.

There are a few counts of this clonotype. The V gene is TRBV6-5, the J gene TRBJ1-2, with 7 bases matching TRBD1. V lost 7 bases, J lost 1 base, and 9 bases stayed unmatched. CDR3 length: 15 residues. Germline values: CDR1 MNHEY, CDR2 SVGAGI. CDR3 in amino acids: CASIRWDRFNYGYTF. Here the CDR3 DNA reads TGTGCCAGCATTAGGTGGGACAGATTTAACTATGGCTACACCTTC.

The sample holds many counts of this clonotype. The chain joins TRBV3-1 to TRBJ1-1, with a weak D call TRBD1 (5 bases). CDR1 is LGHDT and CDR2 is YNNKEL in the germline V gene (reference sequence). This CDR3 contains 14 residues. V lost 5 bases, J lost 0 bases, and 10 bases lay in between. The CDR3 DNA reads as TGTGCCAGCAGCTGGGACTCCCTGAACACTGAAGCTTTCTTT. Translating it yields CASSWDSLNTEAFF.

This clonotype was picked up a small number of times. V gene TRBV20-1 combines with J gene TRBJ2-3; 10 positions agree with TRBD2. The junction had 6 bases not matched to a gene; V was cut back by 6 bases and J by 6 bases. CDR3 length equals 13 residues. CDR1 is DFQATT, CDR2 SNEGSKA, per germline (reference sequence). Here the CDR3 reads CSAVSGGTDTQYF. DNA of the CDR3: TGCAGTGCCGTTAGCGGGGGGACCGATACGCAGTATTTT.

The chain recombines TRBV7-6 with TRBJ2-7, with 8 bases lining up with TRBD2. CDR1 and CDR2 (germline): SGHVS, FNYEAQ. The CDR3 length is 15 residues. Trimming cost V 5 bases and J 6 bases; bases outside gene matches: 12. Here the CDR3 reads CASSALGGSGGEQYF. CDR3 DNA sequence: TGTGCCAGCAGCGCACTAGGCGGGAGCGGGGGCGAGCAGTACTTC. The whole variable domain, remainder taken from reference TRBV7-6 and TRBJ2-7, is GAGVSQSPRYKVTKRGQDVALRCDPISGHVSLYWYRQALGQGPEFLTYFNYEAQQDKSGLPNDRFSAERPEGSISTLTIQRTEQRDSAMYRCASSALGGSGGEQYFGPGTRLTVT.

This clonotype was picked up many times. The genes are TRBV2 and TRBJ2-1; TRBD2 is a possible D gene (7 bases). V lost 7 bases to trimming and J lost 4 bases, with 17 bases between them. This CDR3 has 15 residues. Germline loops: CDR1 SNHLY, CDR2 FYNNEI. The CDR3, as DNA: TGTGCCAGCAAAGAAAGGGGGGGGAGATACAATGAGCAGTTCTTC. Translating gives CASKERGGRYNEQFF.

With respect to this clonotype: This could be a read error, since a much larger clone is one nucleotide away. The gene calls are TRBV4-1 and TRBJ2-2; 10 bases are a match to TRBD2. CDR3 length equals 17 residues. The germline CDR1 and CDR2 sequences are MGHRA and YSYEKL. The CDR3, as DNA: TGCGCCAGCAGCCGAGCTAGCGGGGGCCGAAACACCGGGGAGCCGTTTTTT. Its translation: CASSRASGGRNTGEPFF.

There are a few counts of this clonotype. V is TRBV20-1 and J is TRBJ2-5, with D uncertain. The CDR3 is made up of 12 amino acids. Deletions cut 6 bases from V and 4 bases from J, with 12 bases between. CDR1 and CDR2 from the germline V gene are DFQATT and SNEGSKA (reference sequence). The CDR3 loop is CSARKAGETQYF. DNA of the CDR3: TGCAGTGCCCGAAAGGCCGGAGAGACCCAGTACTTC.

V is TRBV25-1 and J is TRBJ1-6; maybe TRBD1 (6 bases). Germline values: CDR1 MGHDK, CDR2 SYGVNS. The germline V and J ends were trimmed by 4 bases and 8 bases, with 15 bases remaining between them. The CDR3 is 15 amino acids. The CDR3 region is CASSGRGGMHSPLHF. In DNA, the CDR3 is TGTGCCAGCAGTGGCAGAGGGGGGATGCATTCACCCCTCCACTTT.

J is TRBJ2-6 and V is TRBV7-2, with TRBD1 identical over 8 bases. CDR1 and CDR2 (germline): SGHTA, FQGNSA. The CDR3 covers 15 residues. V was pared by 8 bases and J by 0 bases, with 3 bases of the junction left unmatched. This CDR3 reads CASDRGTSGANVLTF. The CDR3 DNA reads TGTGCCAGCGACAGGGGTACCTCTGGGGCCAACGTCCTGACTTTC.

This clonotype occurred many times. Sequence at one end of the junction differs from germline and may be a read error. The rearrangement links TRBV20-1 to TRBJ1-2; possibly TRBD1 for D (5 bases). Germline loops: CDR1 DFQATT, CDR2 SNEGSKA (reference sequence). The CDR3 is made up of 16 amino acids. The CDR3 nucleotides read TGCAGTGCTCCCTTGCCCCGGGACCGATACGACTATGGCTACGCCTTC. Translated, it gives CSAPLPRDRYDYGYAF.

There are a few counts of this clonotype. The V call is TRBV6-6, the J call TRBJ2-3; TRBD2 aligns across 11 bases. Per germline, CDR1 MNHNY and CDR2 SVGAGI (reference sequence). This CDR3 spans 14 amino acids. V shed 6 bases and J 2 bases; nucleotides not matched to a gene: 1. CDR3 loop: CASRGLADTDTQYF. CDR3 bases: TGTGCCAGCAGGGGACTAGCGGACACAGATACGCAGTATTTT.

This chain links TRBV2 with TRBJ1-4; 8 bases align to TRBD1. V dropped 8 bases and J dropped 3; count of bases not matched to a gene: 14. The CDR3 spans 17 residues. Germline CDR1 SNHLY, CDR2 FYNNEI. Here the CDR3 DNA reads TGTGCCAGCGCGTATCGGGGTAGGACAGGGCCTAATGAAAAACTGTTTTTT. Translated: CASAYRGRTGPNEKLFF.

Notes on this clonotype: The CDR3 ends on some other residue instead of the conserved phenylalanine or tryptophan, so this is likely a read error. This chain connects TRBV12-3 or TRBV12-4 to TRBJ2-2; TRBD2 aligns across 11 bases. This CDR3 is built from 17 residues. Trimming took 3 bases from V and 6 from J; bases not matched to a gene: 9. DNA for the CDR3: TGTGCCAGCAGTTTCGAGCTAGCGGGGGGCCCTTCCGGGGAGCTGTTTTCT. It translates to CASSFELAGGPSGELFS.

This clonotype was seen only a few times. The chain carries TRBV5-6 and TRBJ2-4, with 12 bases that match TRBD2. Germline loops: CDR1 SGHDT, CDR2 YYEEEE. The V and J ends lost 4 bases and 0 bases, in that order; junction bases with no gene match: 2. The CDR3 spans 16 residues. The CDR3, as DNA: TGTGCCAGCAGCCGACTAGCGGGGGTAGCCAAAAACATTCAGTACTTC. Encoded protein: CASSRLAGVAKNIQYF.

For this clonotype: Its ends do not fully match the called genes, so a read error is possible. The chain joins TRBV10-3 to TRBJ2-3, with D perhaps given as TRBD1 or TRBD2 (6 bases each). Looked up from germline, CDR1 is ENHRY and CDR2 is SYGVKD. The CDR3 loop spans 13 amino acids. The CDR3 reads CASSATGADTRYF. DNA for the CDR3: TGTGCCAGCAGCGCCACGGGGGCAGATACGCGGTATTTT.

Many counts were recorded for this clonotype. The chain employs TRBV5-1 and TRBJ2-3; D is uncertain. CDR1 is SGHRS and CDR2 is YFSETQ in the germline V gene. CDR3 length: 12 amino acids. Trimming pared 4 bases from V and 2 bases from J, leaving 5 bases between. The chain's CDR3 is CASSRPTDTQYF. The DNA for the CDR3 is TGCGCCAGCAGCAGGCCCACAGATACGCAGTATTTT.